This T cell receptor beta chain was identified in a study of response to subunit inactivated influenza vaccine. Ten or more counts support this clonotype. The length of the CDR3 is 15 residues. V shed 5 bases, J shed 4 bases, and the junction held 10 bases outside the gene matches. TCRdb reprocessed the RT-PCR reads via MiXCR and lists one record per CDR3 protein. Counted here are around 580,000 distinct CDR3 sequences, about 12% occurring once; the ten biggest clones make up roughly a tenth. Sample: PBMCs from blood, taken on the day of vaccination. This TCR was recovered from a man aged 45-65 years who received an inactivated influenza vaccine. The V call is TRBV12-3 or TRBV12-4, the J call TRBJ2-7; 8 positions agree with TRBD1. DNA for the CDR3: TGTGCCAGCAGTGACGGACAGGGTGGTATGTACGAGCAGTACTTC. It encodes CASSDGQGGMYEQYF.